This record covers a single T cell receptor (beta chain). These data are taken from a study of blood T cell repertoires in COVID-19. Study-wide background: The United States, Italy and Spain supplied acute and convalescent COVID-19 samples. Sample material is recorded as cDNA or gDNA derived from T cells, B-cell-depleted T cells, or PBMCs.

Per the original methods: For nucleated cells, counts were estimated from reference gene primer amplification. Sequencing used immunoSEQ multiplex PCR; TCRdb keeps in-frame clones, though not all of them. For V, J and clone size, that table is used; D and trimming come from the DNA. The table shows about 120,000 clones, with around 81% occurring only once. The origin of this receptor is a man aged 65 to 79 with acute or convalescent COVID-19. The material sequenced was peripheral blood.

The CDR3 DNA follows: TGCAGTGCTAGTGAGCGGGGCAGGGGGAGGGAGACCCAGTACTTC. Translating it yields CSASERGRGRETQYF. The chain carries TRBV20-1 and TRBJ2-5, with D perhaps being TRBD1 or TRBD2 (7 bases each). This CDR3 region has 15 residues. The germline gives CDR1 DFQATT, CDR2 SNEGSKA (reference sequence). The ends were cut back, 3 bases at V and 5 bases at J, with 19 bases in the middle.